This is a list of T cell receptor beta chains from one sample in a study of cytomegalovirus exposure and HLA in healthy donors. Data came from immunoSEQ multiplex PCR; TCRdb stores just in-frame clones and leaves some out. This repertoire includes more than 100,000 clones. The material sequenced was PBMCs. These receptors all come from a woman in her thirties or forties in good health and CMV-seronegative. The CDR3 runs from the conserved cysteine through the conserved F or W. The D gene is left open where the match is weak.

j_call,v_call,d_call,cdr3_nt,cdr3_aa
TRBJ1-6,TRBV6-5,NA,TGTGCCAGCAGCCCCAGAGGCAGGGTCCATTCACCCCTCCACTTT,CASSPRGRVHSPLHF
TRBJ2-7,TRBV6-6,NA,TGTGCCAGCACCAGATTAGACAGTTCCTACGAGCAGTACTTC,CASTRLDSSYEQYF
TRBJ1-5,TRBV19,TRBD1,TGTGCCAGCCGACAGGGGGCGCCGAGCCAGCCCCAGCATTTT,CASRQGAPSQPQHF
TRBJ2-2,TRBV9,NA,TGTGCCAGCAGCGTTTCCCGGTTGACCGGGGAGCTGTTTTTT,CASSVSRLTGELFF
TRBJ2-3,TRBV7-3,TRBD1,TGTGCCAGCAGCTTAATATCGGGGACAGGGAGCACAGATACGCAGTATTTT,CASSLISGTGSTDTQYF
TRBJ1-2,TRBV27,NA,TGTGCCAGCAGCTTAAAGACAGGCTATGGCTACACCTTC,CASSLKTGYGYTF
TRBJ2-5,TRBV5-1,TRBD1,TGCGCCAGCAGCGCCGGGACAGTCAGGCAAGAGACCCAGTACTTC,CASSAGTVRQETQYF
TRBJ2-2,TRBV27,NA,TGTGCCACCGGGGGAGCCGGGGAGCTGTTTTTT,CATGGAGELFF
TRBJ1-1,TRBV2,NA,TGTGCCAGCAGTTCGGACAGGAACACTGAAGCTTTCTTT,CASSSDRNTEAFF
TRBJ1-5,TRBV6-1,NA,TGTGCCAGCAGTGAACCAGGATATAGCAATCAGCCCCAGCATTTT,CASSEPGYSNQPQHF
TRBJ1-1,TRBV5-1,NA,TGCGCCAGCAGCTTGACAGGTGGCACTGAAGCTTTCTTT,CASSLTGGTEAFF
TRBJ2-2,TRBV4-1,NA,TGCGCCAGCAGCCAAGATGGCAGGGTGAACACCGGGGAGCTGTTTTTT,CASSQDGRVNTGELFF
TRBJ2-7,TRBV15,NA,TGTGCCACCAGCAGAGGCGGACAGGGAGGGGAGCAGTACTTC,CATSRGGQGGEQYF
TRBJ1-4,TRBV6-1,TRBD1,TGTGCCAGCAGTCAGACAGGGGCCGGTAATGAAAAACTGTTTTTT,CASSQTGAGNEKLFF
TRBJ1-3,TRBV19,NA,TGTGCCAGCCAACGCGAGGCTGGAAACACCATATATTTT,CASQREAGNTIYF
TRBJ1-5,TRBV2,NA,TGTGCCAGCAGTGTTGTCGGGGCACCCCGGGGGAGCAATCAGCCCCAGCATTTT,CASSVVGAPRGSNQPQHF
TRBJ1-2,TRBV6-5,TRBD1,TGTGCCAGCAGCCCGAGGGGACAGGGTAGTGGCTACACCTTC,CASSPRGQGSGYTF
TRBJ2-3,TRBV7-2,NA,TGTGCCAGCAGCTCGACAGTGGATACGCAGTATTTT,CASSSTVDTQYF
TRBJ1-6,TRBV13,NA,TGTGCCAGCAGCTCGAGACTGGAGGTCTCCAGCTCCTATAATTCACCCCTCCACTTT,CASSSRLEVSSSYNSPLHF
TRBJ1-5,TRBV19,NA,TGTGCCAGTAGTCCTCCCCTGACAGGTAGAAGCAATCAGCCCCAGCATTTT,CASSPPLTGRSNQPQHF
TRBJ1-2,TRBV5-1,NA,TGCGCCAGCACCTTGGCAGGGTATGGCTACACCTTC,CASTLAGYGYTF
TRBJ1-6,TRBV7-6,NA,TGTGCCAGCAGCTTGAACATCGCAGGGTCACCCCTCCACTTT,CASSLNIAGSPLHF
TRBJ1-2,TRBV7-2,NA,TGTGCCAGCAGCTTAGCGCAACAGAACTATGGCTACACCTTC,CASSLAQQNYGYTF